This TCR beta chain was retrieved from a study of CD8+CD57+ T cells in acquired aplastic anemia. The CDR3 contains 12 residues. Trimming stripped 2 bases from V and 8 bases from J, with 12 bases between. The germline CDR1 and CDR2 sequences are SQVTM and ANQGSEA. CDR3 and TCR beta VDJ profiling relied on genomic DNA as the template. TCRdb called the reads again in MiXCR, with one record for every CDR3 protein. There are fewer than 200,000 distinct CDR3 sequences in the sample; around 60% occur only once, and 45% to 50% lies in the top ten. Sample: sorted CD4+, CD8+, or CD8+CD57+ T cells (not recorded which) from PBMCs. J is TRBJ1-2 and V is TRBV29-1; D gene uncertain. The sequence was collected from a human donor in good health. The CDR3 DNA reads as TGCAGCGTTGAATCCCCCGGGTGGGGCTACACCTTC. Amino acids: CSVESPGWGYTF.